This T cell receptor (beta chain) was retrieved from a study of blood T cell repertoires in COVID-19. At the level of the study: Italy, Spain and the United States were the sources of the convalescent and acute COVID-19 samples. PBMCs, B-cell-depleted T cells, or T cells provided the cDNA or gDNA that made up the material.

Germline CDR1 and CDR2: MDHEN and SYDVKM. This CDR3 has 18 residues. The J segment lost 9 bases and the V segment lost 2 bases, leaving 16 bases of the junction unmatched. Original data processing: Reference gene primer amplification in the assay estimated nucleated cell counts. TCRdb's table, derived via immunoSEQ multiplex PCR, lists solely in-frame clones and lacks some. Clone size and V and J calls were adopted from that table, with D and trimming inferred from the DNA. The sample yields roughly 120,000 clones, about 70% seen once. The chain is built from TRBV28 and TRBJ2-1, with 10 bases identical to TRBD2. The sequencing sample was made of peripheral blood. The clonotype was recovered from an elderly man with COVID-19, enrolled during active disease. In DNA, the CDR3 is TGTGCCAGCAGTTTAAGACCCCCTCTAGCGGGAGTCGCCGGTGAGCAGTTCTTC. This codes for CASSLRPPLAGVAGEQFF.